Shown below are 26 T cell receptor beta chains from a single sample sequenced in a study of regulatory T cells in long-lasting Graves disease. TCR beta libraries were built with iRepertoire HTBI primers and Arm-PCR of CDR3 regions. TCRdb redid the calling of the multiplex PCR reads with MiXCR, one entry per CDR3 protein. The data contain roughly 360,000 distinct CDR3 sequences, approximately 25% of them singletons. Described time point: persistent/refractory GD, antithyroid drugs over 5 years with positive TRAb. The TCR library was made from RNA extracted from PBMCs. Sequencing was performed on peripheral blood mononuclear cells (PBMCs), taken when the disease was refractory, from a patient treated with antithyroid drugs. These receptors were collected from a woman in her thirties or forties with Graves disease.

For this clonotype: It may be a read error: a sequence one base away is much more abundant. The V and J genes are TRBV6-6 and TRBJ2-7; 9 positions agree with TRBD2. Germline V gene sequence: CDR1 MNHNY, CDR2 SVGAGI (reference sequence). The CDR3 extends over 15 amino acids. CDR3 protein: CANSYSPSGVYEQYF. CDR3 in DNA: TGTGCCAACAGTTACTCGCCTAGCGGGGTGTACGAGCAGTACTTC.

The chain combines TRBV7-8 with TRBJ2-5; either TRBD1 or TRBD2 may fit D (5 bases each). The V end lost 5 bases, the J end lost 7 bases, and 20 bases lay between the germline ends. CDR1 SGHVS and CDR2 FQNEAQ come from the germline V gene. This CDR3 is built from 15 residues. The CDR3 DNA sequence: TGTGCCAGCAGCCCCCCGGGGCTGGCTCAATTGACCCAGTACTTC. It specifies CASSPPGLAQLTQYF.

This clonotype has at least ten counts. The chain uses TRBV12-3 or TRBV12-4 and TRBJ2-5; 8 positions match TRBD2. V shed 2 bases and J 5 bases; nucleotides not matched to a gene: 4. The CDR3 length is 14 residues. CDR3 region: CASSLPSGLETQYF. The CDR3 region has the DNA TGTGCCAGCAGTTTACCTAGCGGGTTGGAGACCCAGTACTTC.

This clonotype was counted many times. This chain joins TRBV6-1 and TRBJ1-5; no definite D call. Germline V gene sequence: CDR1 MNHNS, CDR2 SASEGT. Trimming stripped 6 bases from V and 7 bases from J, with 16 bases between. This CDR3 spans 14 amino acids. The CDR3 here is CASRPRSFGQPQHF. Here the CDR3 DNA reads TGTGCCAGCAGGCCCCGGTCCTTCGGACAGCCCCAGCATTTT.

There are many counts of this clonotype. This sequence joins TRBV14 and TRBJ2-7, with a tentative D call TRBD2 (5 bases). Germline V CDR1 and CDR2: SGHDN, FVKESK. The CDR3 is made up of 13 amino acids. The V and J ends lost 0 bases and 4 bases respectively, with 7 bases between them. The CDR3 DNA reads TGTGCCAGCAGCCAAGATTGGGAGTACGAGCAGTACTTC. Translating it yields CASSQDWEYEQYF.

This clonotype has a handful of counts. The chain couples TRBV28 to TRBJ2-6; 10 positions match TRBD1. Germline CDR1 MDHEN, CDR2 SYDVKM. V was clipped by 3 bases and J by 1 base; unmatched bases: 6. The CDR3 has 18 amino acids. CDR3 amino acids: CASSLGDRGKSGANVLTF. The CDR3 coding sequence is TGTGCCAGCAGTTTGGGGGACAGGGGAAAATCTGGGGCCAACGTCCTGACTTTC.

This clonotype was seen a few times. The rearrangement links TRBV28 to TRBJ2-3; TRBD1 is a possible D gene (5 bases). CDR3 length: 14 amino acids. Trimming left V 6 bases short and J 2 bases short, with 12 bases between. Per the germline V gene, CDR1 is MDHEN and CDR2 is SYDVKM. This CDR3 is CASRHRPFTDTQYF. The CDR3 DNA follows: TGTGCCAGCAGACACAGGCCATTCACAGATACGCAGTATTTT.

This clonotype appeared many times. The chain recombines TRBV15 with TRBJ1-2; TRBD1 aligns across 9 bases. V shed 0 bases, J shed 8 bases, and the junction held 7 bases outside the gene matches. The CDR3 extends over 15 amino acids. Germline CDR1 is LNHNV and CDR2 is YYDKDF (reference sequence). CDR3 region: CATSRDVRTGDGYTF. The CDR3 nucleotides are TGTGCCACCAGCAGAGATGTTCGGACAGGGGACGGCTACACCTTC.

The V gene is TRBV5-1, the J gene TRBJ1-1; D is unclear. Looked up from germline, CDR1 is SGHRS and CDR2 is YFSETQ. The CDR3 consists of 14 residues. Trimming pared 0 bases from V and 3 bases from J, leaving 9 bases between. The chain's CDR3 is CASSLGHGYTEAFF. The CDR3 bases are TGCGCCAGCAGCTTGGGACACGGGTACACTGAAGCTTTCTTT. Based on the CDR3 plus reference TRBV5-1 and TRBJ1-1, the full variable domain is KAGVTQTPRYLIKTRGQQVTLSCSPISGHRSVSWYQQTPGQGLQFLFEYFSETQRNKGNFPGRFSGRQFSNSRSEMNVSTLELGDSALYLCASSLGHGYTEAFFGQGTRLTVV.

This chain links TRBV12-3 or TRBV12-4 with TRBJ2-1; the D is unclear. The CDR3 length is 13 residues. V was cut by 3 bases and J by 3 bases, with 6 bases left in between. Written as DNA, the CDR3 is TGTGCCAGCAGTTTCGCAGTCTACAATGAGCAGTTCTTC. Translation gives CASSFAVYNEQFF.

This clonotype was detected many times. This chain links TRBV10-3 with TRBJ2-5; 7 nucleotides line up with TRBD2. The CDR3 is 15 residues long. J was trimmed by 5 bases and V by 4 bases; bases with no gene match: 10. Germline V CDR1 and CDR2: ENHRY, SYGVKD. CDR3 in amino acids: CAISGGGSGAETQYF. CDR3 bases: TGTGCCATCAGTGGCGGCGGGAGCGGGGCGGAGACCCAGTACTTC.

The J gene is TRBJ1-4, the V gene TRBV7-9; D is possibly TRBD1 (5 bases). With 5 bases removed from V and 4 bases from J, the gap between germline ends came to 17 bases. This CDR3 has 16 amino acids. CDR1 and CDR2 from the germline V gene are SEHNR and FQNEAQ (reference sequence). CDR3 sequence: CASSPYRQTHNEKLFF. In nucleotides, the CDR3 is TGTGCCAGCAGCCCATACCGACAGACCCATAATGAAAAACTGTTTTTT.

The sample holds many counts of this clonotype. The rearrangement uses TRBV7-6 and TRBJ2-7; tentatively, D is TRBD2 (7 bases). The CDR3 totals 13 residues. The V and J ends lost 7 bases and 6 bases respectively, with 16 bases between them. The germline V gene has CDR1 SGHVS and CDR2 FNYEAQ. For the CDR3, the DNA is TGTGCCAGCACCCCCCGGGGGGCGAGCGAGCAGTACTTC. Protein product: CASTPRGASEQYF.

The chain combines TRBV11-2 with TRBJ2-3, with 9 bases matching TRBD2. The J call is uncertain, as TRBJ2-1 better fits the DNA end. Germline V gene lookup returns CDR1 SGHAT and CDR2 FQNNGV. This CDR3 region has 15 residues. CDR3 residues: CASSFGTSPSEEQFF. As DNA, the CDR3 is TGTGCCAGCAGCTTTGGGACTAGCCCATCTGAGGAGCAGTTCTTC.

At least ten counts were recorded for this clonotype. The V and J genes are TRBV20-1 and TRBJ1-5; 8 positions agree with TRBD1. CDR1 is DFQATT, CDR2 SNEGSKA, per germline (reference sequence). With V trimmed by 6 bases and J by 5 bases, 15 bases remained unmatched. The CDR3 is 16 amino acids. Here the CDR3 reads CSARELDRGIHQPQHF. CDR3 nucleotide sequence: TGCAGTGCCAGGGAGTTAGACAGGGGTATCCATCAGCCCCAGCATTTT.

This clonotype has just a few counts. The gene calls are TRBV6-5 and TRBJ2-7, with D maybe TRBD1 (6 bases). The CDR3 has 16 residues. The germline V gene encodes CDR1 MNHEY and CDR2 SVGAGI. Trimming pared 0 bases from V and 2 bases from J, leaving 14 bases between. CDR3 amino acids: CASSYSPTGMTYEQYF. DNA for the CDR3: TGTGCCAGCAGTTACTCGCCAACAGGGATGACCTACGAGCAGTACTTC.

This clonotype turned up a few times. The CDR3 loop reads CSARLLAGGRTDTQYF. The DNA for the CDR3 is TGCAGTGCTAGACTACTAGCGGGAGGGCGCACAGATACGCAGTATTTT. The chain has TRBV20-1 and TRBJ2-3; TRBD2 matches 13 bases. Trimming removed 2 bases from V and 1 base from J; junction bases left unmatched: 3. This CDR3 spans 16 amino acids. Per the germline V gene, CDR1 is DFQATT and CDR2 is SNEGSKA (reference sequence).

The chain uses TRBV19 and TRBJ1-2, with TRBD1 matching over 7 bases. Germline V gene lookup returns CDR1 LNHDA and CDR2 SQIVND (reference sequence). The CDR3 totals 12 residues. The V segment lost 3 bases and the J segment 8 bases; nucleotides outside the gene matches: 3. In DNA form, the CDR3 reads TGTGCCAGTAGTATCAGGGGGTCGGGCTACACCTTC. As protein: CASSIRGSGYTF.

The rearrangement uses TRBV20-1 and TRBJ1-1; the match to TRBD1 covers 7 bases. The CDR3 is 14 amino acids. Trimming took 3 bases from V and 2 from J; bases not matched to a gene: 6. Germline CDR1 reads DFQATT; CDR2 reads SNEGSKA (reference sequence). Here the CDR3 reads CSARWGQTNTEAFF. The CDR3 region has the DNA TGCAGTGCTAGGTGGGGACAGACTAACACTGAAGCTTTCTTT.

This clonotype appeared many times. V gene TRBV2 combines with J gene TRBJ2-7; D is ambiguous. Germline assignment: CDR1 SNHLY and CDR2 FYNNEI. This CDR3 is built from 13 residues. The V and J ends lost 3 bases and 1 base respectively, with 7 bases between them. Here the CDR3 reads CASSDWLSYEQYF. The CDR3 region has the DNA TGTGCCAGCAGTGACTGGCTTTCCTACGAGCAGTACTTC.

CDR3 sequence (DNA): TGTGCCAGCAGCTTAGTGCGTGGCCCGTCGAACTATGGCTACACCTTC. It codes for CASSLVRGPSNYGYTF. The V and J genes are TRBV7-6 and TRBJ1-2; D gene ambiguous. This CDR3 has 16 residues. CDR1 and CDR2 (germline): SGHVS, FNYEAQ. The V end was cut by 1 base, the J end by 2 bases, with 14 bases between.

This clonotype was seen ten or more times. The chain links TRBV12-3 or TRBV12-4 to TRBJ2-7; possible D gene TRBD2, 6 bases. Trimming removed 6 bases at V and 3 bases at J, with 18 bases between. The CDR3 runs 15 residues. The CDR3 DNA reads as TGTGCCAGCAGCCCCCGTGGGACTGGCCTCTACGAGCAGTACTTC. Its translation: CASSPRGTGLYEQYF.

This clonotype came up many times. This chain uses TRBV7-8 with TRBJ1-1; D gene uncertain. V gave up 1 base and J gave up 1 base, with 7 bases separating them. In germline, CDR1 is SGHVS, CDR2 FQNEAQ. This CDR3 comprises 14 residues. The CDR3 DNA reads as TGTGCCAGCAGCTTAGAGCCTAGGAACACTGAAGCTTTCTTT. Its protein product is CASSLEPRNTEAFF. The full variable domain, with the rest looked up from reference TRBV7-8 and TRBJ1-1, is GAGVSQSPRYKVAKRGQDVALRCDPISGHVSLFWYQQALGQGPEFLTYFQNEAQLDKSGLPSDRFFAERPEGSVSTLKIQRTQQEDSAVYLCASSLEPRNTEAFFGQGTRLTVV.

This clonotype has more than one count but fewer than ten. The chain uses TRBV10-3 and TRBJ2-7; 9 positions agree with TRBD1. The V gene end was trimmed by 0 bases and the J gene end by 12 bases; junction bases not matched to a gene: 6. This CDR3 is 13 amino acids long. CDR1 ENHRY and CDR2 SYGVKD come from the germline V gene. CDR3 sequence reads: CAISESWTGESYF. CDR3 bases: TGTGCCATCAGTGAGTCCTGGACAGGGGAGTCGTACTTC.

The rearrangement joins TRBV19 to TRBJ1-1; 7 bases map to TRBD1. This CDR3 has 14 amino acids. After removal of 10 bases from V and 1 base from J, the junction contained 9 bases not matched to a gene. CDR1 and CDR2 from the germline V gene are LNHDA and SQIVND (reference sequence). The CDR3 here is CAITPGGTNTEAFF. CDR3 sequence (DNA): TGTGCCATTACCCCAGGGGGGACGAACACTGAAGCTTTCTTT. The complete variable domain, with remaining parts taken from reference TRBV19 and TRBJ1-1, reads DGGITQSPKYLFRKEGQNVTLSCEQNLNHDAMYWYRQDPGQGLRLIYYSQIVNDFQKGDIAEGYSVSREKKESFPLTVTSAQKNPTAFYLCAITPGGTNTEAFFGQGTRLTVV.

DNA for the CDR3: TGTGCCAGCAGCCAAGAAACAGGACGAGATGAAAAACTGTTTTTT. Residues: CASSQETGRDEKLFF. The rearrangement joins TRBV3-1 to TRBJ1-4; D may be TRBD1 (5 bases). The germline V and J ends were trimmed by 0 bases and 6 bases, with 11 bases remaining between them. The CDR3 totals 15 residues. Germline CDR1 LGHDT, CDR2 YNNKEL (reference sequence).